What follows is one T cell receptor (beta chain) and its context. Its antigen is unknown. The data were obtained in a study of T-cell memory formation after mild COVID-19. Findings and caveats of the study: CD4/CD8 balance held among clones contracting day 15 to 85, and later expanders leaned CD4+. Researchers report contracting CD4+ clones mostly in CM and EM, with CD8+ clones in EMRA.

TCRdb itself ran the 5' RACE reads through MiXCR, one entry per CDR3 protein. The sample has 580,000 or so distinct CDR3 sequences, 17% seen once. The V gene's germline CDR1 is KGHDR and CDR2 SFDVKD. Trimming at V came to 5 bases and at J to 2 bases, leaving 8 bases not matched to a gene. The CDR3 covers 15 residues. The specimen sequenced was PBMCs or a T cell subset sorted from them (not recorded which). The V gene is TRBV24-1, the J gene TRBJ2-7; 7 bases match TRBD1. The receptor comes from an adult woman who had mild COVID-19 (a few samples of this study predate the infection). Cell type and time point are not known. The CDR3: CATSAPGQKAYEQYF. The CDR3 bases are TGTGCCACCAGTGCTCCGGGACAGAAAGCCTACGAGCAGTACTTC.